One and the same sample provided the 19 T cell receptor beta chains below, sequenced in a study of blood T cell repertoires in COVID-19. Using immunoSEQ multiplex PCR, the repertoire was profiled, and TCRdb retains in-frame clones only, with some absent. The sample lists some 200,000 clones, approximately 80% occurring once. The sequenced material came from peripheral blood. These receptors were obtained from a woman of 80 years or more with active or convalescent COVID-19.

This clone showed up just once. The CDR3: CASSAGGASGNTIYF. The CDR3 DNA is TGCGCCAGCAGTGCAGGGGGCGCCTCTGGAAACACCATATATTTT. The chain recombines TRBV5-1 with TRBJ1-3; 8 positions match TRBD1. The length of the CDR3 is 15 residues. CDR1 and CDR2 (germline): SGHRS, YFSETQ. The V gene end was trimmed by 5 bases and the J gene end by 0 bases; junction bases not matched to a gene: 4.

The CDR3, as DNA: TGCAGCGGGACCGGGCCGGGACAGGGGGCCTACAATGAGCAGTTCTTC. Translation gives CSGTGPGQGAYNEQFF. The J gene is TRBJ2-1, the V gene TRBV29-1, with 11 bases that match TRBD1. Trimming at V came to 7 bases and at J to 2 bases, leaving 10 bases not matched to a gene. The germline V gene has CDR1 SQVTM and CDR2 ANQGSEA. CDR3 length: 16 amino acids.

This clone was seen a few times. The rearrangement links TRBV19 to TRBJ2-2; TRBD1 matches at 9 bases. Germline assignment: CDR1 LNHDA and CDR2 SQIVND (reference sequence). Losses at the gene ends were 1 base for V and 7 bases for J; bases not matched to a gene: 1. This CDR3 is built from 14 residues. CDR3 sequence: CASSIVDRGGELFF. CDR3 nucleotides: TGTGCCAGTAGTATAGTGGACAGGGGCGGGGAGCTGTTTTTT. The full variable domain, its missing parts supplied by reference TRBV19 and TRBJ2-2, is DGGITQSPKYLFRKEGQNVTLSCEQNLNHDAMYWYRQDPGQGLRLIYYSQIVNDFQKGDIAEGYSVSREKKESFPLTVTSAQKNPTAFYLCASSIVDRGGELFFGEGSRLTVL.

The chain is built from TRBV18 and TRBJ2-6; a possible D gene is TRBD1 (7 bases). Looked up from germline, CDR1 is KGHSH and CDR2 is LQKENI. This CDR3 has 17 amino acids. Trimming left V 4 bases short and J 0 bases short, with 13 bases between. The CDR3 spells CASSLTGTHSGANVLTF. In DNA form, the CDR3 reads TGTGCCAGCTCACTGACAGGGACTCACTCTGGGGCCAACGTCCTGACTTTC. Variable domain in full (rest from reference TRBV18 and TRBJ2-6): NAGVMQNPRHLVRRRGQEARLRCSPMKGHSHVYWYRQLPEEGLKFMVYLQKENIIDESGMPKERFSAEFPKEGPSILRIQQVVRGDSAAYFCASSLTGTHSGANVLTFGAGSRLTVL.

V gene TRBV18 combines with J gene TRBJ1-2; 7 bases fit TRBD1. CDR3 size: 13 residues. V lost 6 bases and J lost 2; bases outside the gene matches: 3. The germline gives CDR1 KGHSH, CDR2 LQKENI. The DNA of the CDR3 is TGTGCCAGCTCCAGGGACAGCAACTATGGCTACACCTTC. Protein: CASSRDSNYGYTF.

V is TRBV19 and J is TRBJ1-1; 8 positions match TRBD1. The CDR3 runs 13 residues. Per the germline V gene, CDR1 is LNHDA and CDR2 is SQIVND (reference sequence). V dropped 4 bases and J dropped 7; count of bases not matched to a gene: 5. The CDR3 DNA reads TGTGCCAGTAGTACGCAGGGGGCTGTTGAAGCTTTCTTT. The encoded protein is CASSTQGAVEAFF. Combining the CDR3 with reference TRBV19 and TRBJ1-1 gives the whole variable domain DGGITQSPKYLFRKEGQNVTLSCEQNLNHDAMYWYRQDPGQGLRLIYYSQIVNDFQKGDIAEGYSVSREKKESFPLTVTSAQKNPTAFYLCASSTQGAVEAFFGQGTRLTVV.

The CDR3 sequence: CASSLTGGEQFF. The CDR3 bases are TGCGCCAGCAGCTTGACAGGGGGTGAGCAGTTCTTC. This chain links TRBV5-1 with TRBJ2-1; TRBD1 matches 8 bases. After removal of 1 base from V and 9 bases from J, the junction contained 0 bases not matched to a gene. Germline CDR1 is SGHRS and CDR2 is YFSETQ. The CDR3 totals 12 residues.

The genes are TRBV10-2 and TRBJ1-4; tentative D call: TRBD1 (5 bases). Trimming removed 3 bases at V and 7 bases at J, with 6 bases between. This CDR3 spans 12 amino acids. The V gene's germline CDR1 is WSHSY and CDR2 SAAADI. The CDR3 sequence is CASSETGEKLFF. The CDR3 nucleotides are TGCGCCAGCAGTGAAACAGGTGAAAAACTGTTTTTT.

This CDR3 is CASSPGRGSEKLFF. The CDR3 DNA sequence: TGTGCCAGCTCACCTGGAAGGGGGTCTGAAAAACTGTTTTTT. This sequence joins TRBV18 and TRBJ1-4; D might be TRBD1 (6 bases). Trimming cost V 3 bases and J 7 bases, with 12 bases left between them. The CDR3 totals 14 residues. The germline gives CDR1 KGHSH, CDR2 LQKENI.

The chain couples TRBV18 to TRBJ2-7; 12 nucleotides align to TRBD1. In germline, CDR1 is KGHSH, CDR2 LQKENI. Germline trimming cut 3 bases from V and 6 bases from J; bases unmatched to any gene: 3. The CDR3 consists of 14 residues. CDR3 in DNA: TGTGCCAGCTCACCTGGGACAGGGGGCGTCGAGCAGTACTTC. It encodes CASSPGTGGVEQYF.

The chain joins TRBV27 to TRBJ1-2, with D maybe TRBD1 (6 bases). The V gene lost 0 bases and the J gene lost 2 bases, with 13 bases spanning the gap. The CDR3 has 16 residues. The V gene's germline CDR1 is MNHEY and CDR2 SMNVEV (reference sequence). The CDR3 region has the DNA TGTGCCAGCAGTTTATCGGTGGGACACCTAAACTATGGCTACACCTTC. This sequence encodes CASSLSVGHLNYGYTF.

The chain joins TRBV29-1 to TRBJ2-2; 7 bases are a match to TRBD1. V lost 3 bases and J lost 4; bases outside the gene matches: 8. CDR1 is SQVTM and CDR2 is ANQGSEA in the germline V gene. The CDR3 runs 15 residues. CDR3 nucleotide sequence: TGCAGCGTTGAGGATAGGGGGCTGACCACCGGGGAGCTGTTTTTT. Protein: CSVEDRGLTTGELFF.

The V and J genes are TRBV30 and TRBJ1-6; the match to TRBD1 covers 9 bases. Germline V lookup: CDR1 GTSNPN, CDR2 SVGIG (reference sequence). CDR3 length: 14 amino acids. The ends lost 5 bases at V and 8 bases at J; junction bases unmatched: 7. The chain's CDR3 is CAWEAGQGYSPLHF. CDR3 in DNA: TGTGCCTGGGAGGCGGGACAGGGCTATTCACCCCTCCACTTT.

V and J are TRBV18 and TRBJ2-7; D is ambiguous. Trimming removed 5 bases from V and 5 bases from J, with 10 bases in between. The CDR3 totals 12 residues. Germline V CDR1 and CDR2: KGHSH, LQKENI. DNA of the CDR3: TGTGCCAGCTCAGAGATTGGGCACGAGCAGTACTTC. As protein: CASSEIGHEQYF.

Here the CDR3 reads CASSLGRQFSYEQYF. In nucleotides, the CDR3 is TGTGCCAGCAGCTTAGGTCGACAGTTCTCCTACGAGCAGTACTTC. V gene TRBV7-2 combines with J gene TRBJ2-7, with D possibly being TRBD1 (5 bases). CDR1 SGHTA and CDR2 FQGNSA come from the germline V gene. CDR3 length: 15 amino acids. V dropped 1 base and J dropped 0 bases, with 10 bases sitting between them.

The chain has TRBV27 and TRBJ2-5, with 8 bases that match TRBD1. With 6 bases clipped from V and 5 bases from J, the junction kept 5 bases outside the gene matches. Germline V lookup: CDR1 MNHEY, CDR2 SMNVEV (reference sequence). There are 13 residues in the CDR3. The CDR3 DNA follows: TGTGCCAGCAGGGTCCGACAGGGGGAGACCCAGTACTTC. This encodes CASRVRQGETQYF.

The chain combines TRBV7-9 with TRBJ1-2, with 7 bases identical to TRBD1. CDR1 and CDR2 from the germline V gene are SEHNR and FQNEAQ (reference sequence). V shed 1 base, J shed 4 bases, and the junction held 3 bases outside the gene matches. The CDR3 is 14 amino acids. The CDR3 DNA reads as TGTGCCAGCAGCTTAGGACAGGGCTTCTATGGCTACACCTTC. This encodes CASSLGQGFYGYTF.

This clone was picked up one time. The chain is built from TRBV21-1 and TRBJ2-7; TRBD2 is the table's D call and was not checked against the DNA. TRBV21-1 is annotated as a pseudogene. CDR3 length: 14 residues. CDR3 bases: TGTGCCAGCAGCAAACGATGGGGAGTATACGAGCAGTACTTC. Residues: CASSKRWGVYEQYF.

The V gene is TRBV5-6, the J gene TRBJ2-2, with a possible D match to TRBD1 (5 bases). Trimming removed 4 bases at V and 2 bases at J, with 9 bases between. The CDR3 runs to 14 residues. Germline CDR1 SGHDT, CDR2 YYEEEE. CDR3 DNA: TGTGCCAGCAGCCTTTGGGGCAACACCGGGGAGCTGTTTTTT. It codes for CASSLWGNTGELFF.